This is a list of T cell receptor beta chains from one sample in a study of OX40 agonist ivuxolimab in advanced cancers. Assay: immunoSEQ multiplex PCR; the TCRdb copy retains only in-frame clones and omits some. The table includes tens of thousands of clones, around 80% detected once. Material: CD4+ or CD8+ T cells sorted from blood, obtained in a trial of the OX40 agonist ivuxolimab. Every receptor here comes from an adult with an advanced solid tumor such as melanoma, head and neck, liver or kidney cancer. Both conserved end residues are part of each CDR3. Fields, in order: V gene, J gene, clone size, CDR3 protein. Not every row has a clone size; where given, it reads once, few, many or a size class.

v_call: TRBV11-2; j_call: TRBJ2-7; clone_size: NA; cdr3_aa: CASSSLGSLLLAGTYEQYF
v_call: TRBV7-9; j_call: TRBJ1-5; clone_size: NA; cdr3_aa: CASSLGGQGVQPQHF
v_call: TRBV19; j_call: TRBJ1-2; clone_size: few; cdr3_aa: CASLFEEGYTF
v_call: TRBV7-2; j_call: TRBJ1-2; clone_size: NA; cdr3_aa: CASSSAGTGSYGYTF
v_call: TRBV9; j_call: TRBJ2-3; clone_size: NA; cdr3_aa: CASSVRVSDTQYF
v_call: TRBV4-1; j_call: TRBJ1-5; clone_size: many; cdr3_aa: CASSQEGAGSSQPQHF
v_call: TRBV7-2; j_call: TRBJ2-5; clone_size: few; cdr3_aa: CASGDSVGTQYF
v_call: TRBV11-2; j_call: TRBJ2-2; clone_size: NA; cdr3_aa: CASSWGAGESGELFF
v_call: TRBV5-8; j_call: TRBJ1-1; clone_size: NA; cdr3_aa: CASSWGGRTEAFF
v_call: TRBV9; j_call: TRBJ2-4; clone_size: once; cdr3_aa: CASSVATGEGIQYF
v_call: TRBV5-1; j_call: TRBJ1-5; clone_size: once; cdr3_aa: CASRKEGGGNQPQHF
v_call: TRBV7-3; j_call: TRBJ2-7; clone_size: once; cdr3_aa: CASSLTYASGSRYEQYF
v_call: TRBV30; j_call: TRBJ1-3; clone_size: NA; cdr3_aa: CAWSDTGRTVSGNTIYF
v_call: TRBV4-1; j_call: TRBJ1-4; clone_size: NA; cdr3_aa: CASSQENRGSNEKLFF
v_call: TRBV4-2; j_call: TRBJ1-4; clone_size: NA; cdr3_aa: CASSLTGITNEKLFF
v_call: TRBV6-5; j_call: TRBJ2-7; clone_size: NA; cdr3_aa: CAPRDRKVYEQYF
v_call: TRBV11-2; j_call: TRBJ2-1; clone_size: once; cdr3_aa: CASSLILGAGDSDEQFF
v_call: TRBV7-9; j_call: TRBJ2-7; clone_size: NA; cdr3_aa: CASSLGLTGNPIYEQYF
v_call: TRBV5-1; j_call: TRBJ2-7; clone_size: NA; cdr3_aa: CASSLAGASYEQYF
v_call: TRBV29-1; j_call: TRBJ2-2; clone_size: NA; cdr3_aa: CSGSGRGRGGELFF
v_call: TRBV4-3; j_call: TRBJ2-3; clone_size: NA; cdr3_aa: CASSQEGPWVGAGPSTDTQYF
v_call: TRBV30; j_call: TRBJ1-5; clone_size: NA; cdr3_aa: CAWSVGAKDQPQHF
v_call: TRBV7-9; j_call: TRBJ1-4; clone_size: NA; cdr3_aa: CASSLAPANEKLFF
v_call: TRBV9; j_call: TRBJ2-1; clone_size: NA; cdr3_aa: CASSVALAWTGPGNEQFF
v_call: TRBV28; j_call: TRBJ1-1; clone_size: once; cdr3_aa: CASTLGRTEAFF
v_call: TRBV5-8; j_call: TRBJ1-1; clone_size: NA; cdr3_aa: CASSFSTLQGYTEAFF
v_call: TRBV5-1; j_call: TRBJ1-2; clone_size: NA; cdr3_aa: CASSLGGENGYTF
v_call: TRBV6-5; j_call: TRBJ1-2; clone_size: NA; cdr3_aa: CASSYGAGYGYTF
v_call: TRBV30; j_call: TRBJ2-7; clone_size: NA; cdr3_aa: CAWIRSSGYEQYF
v_call: TRBV9; j_call: TRBJ2-5; clone_size: NA; cdr3_aa: CASSVAGYRQETQYF
v_call: TRBV29-1; j_call: TRBJ2-6; clone_size: once; cdr3_aa: CSVRRGTGANVLTF
v_call: TRBV28; j_call: TRBJ2-5; clone_size: NA; cdr3_aa: CASLDQGAGKTQYF
v_call: TRBV18; j_call: TRBJ2-4; clone_size: NA; cdr3_aa: CASSPTLGQGNIQYF
v_call: TRBV6-4; j_call: TRBJ1-1; clone_size: few; cdr3_aa: CASSIQINTEAFF
v_call: TRBV7-9; j_call: TRBJ1-2; clone_size: NA; cdr3_aa: CASSLARHYGYTF
v_call: TRBV19; j_call: TRBJ2-1; clone_size: NA; cdr3_aa: CASKRDRGHLGEQFF
v_call: TRBV6-6; j_call: TRBJ1-6; clone_size: NA; cdr3_aa: CASSYSSSYNSPLHF
v_call: TRBV11-2; j_call: TRBJ1-2; clone_size: NA; cdr3_aa: CASSLGRGQGVGYTF
v_call: TRBV5-1; j_call: TRBJ1-1; clone_size: NA; cdr3_aa: CASSLAVGRGNEAFF
v_call: TRBV11-3; j_call: TRBJ2-6; clone_size: NA; cdr3_aa: CASTLGSSGANVLTF
v_call: TRBV27; j_call: TRBJ1-6; clone_size: NA; cdr3_aa: CASGLIGLNSPLHF
v_call: TRBV7-3; j_call: TRBJ2-7; clone_size: NA; cdr3_aa: CASRLAGTGNYEQYF
v_call: TRBV19; j_call: TRBJ1-3; clone_size: once; cdr3_aa: CASSRTDGGNTIYF
v_call: TRBV7-9; j_call: TRBJ2-1; clone_size: NA; cdr3_aa: CASRGAWGSYNEQFF
v_call: TRBV11-2; j_call: TRBJ1-5; clone_size: NA; cdr3_aa: CASSLRQGDQPQHF
v_call: TRBV19; j_call: TRBJ1-1; clone_size: NA; cdr3_aa: CASQQLMNTEAFF
v_call: TRBV5-4; j_call: TRBJ2-3; clone_size: NA; cdr3_aa: CASRPGGGRTDTQYF
v_call: TRBV6-6; j_call: TRBJ1-2; clone_size: NA; cdr3_aa: CASSRTTHNYGYTF